Shown below are 25 T cell receptor beta chains from a single sample sequenced in a study of T cell responses to AZD1222 COVID-19 vaccine. Generated by immunoSEQ multiplex PCR, the TCRdb table keeps only in-frame clones and is missing some. The data contain about 140,000 clones, around nine tenths of them singletons. This specimen was peripheral blood, taken 28 days after the second AZD1222 dose. The receptors originated from an adult who received the AZD1222 COVID-19 vaccine.

The chain has TRBV6-1 and TRBJ1-2; TRBD1 aligns across 7 bases. This CDR3 has 12 residues. The junction had 5 bases not matched to a gene; V was cut back by 3 bases and J by 10 bases. Looked up from germline, CDR1 is MNHNS and CDR2 is SASEGT. The CDR3, as DNA: TGTGCCAGCAGTGAGGAAGACAGGGACTACACCTTC. Amino acid sequence: CASSEEDRDYTF.

V gene TRBV29-1 combines with J gene TRBJ2-7; 8 nucleotides align to TRBD1. CDR1 is SQVTM, CDR2 ANQGSEA, per germline. The length of the CDR3 is 14 residues. After removal of 4 bases from V and 1 base from J, the junction contained 6 bases not matched to a gene. CDR3 in amino acids: CSVAARTGSYEQYF. For the CDR3, the DNA is TGCAGCGTTGCGGCTCGGACAGGGTCCTACGAGCAGTACTTC.

The V gene is TRBV27, the J gene TRBJ2-7; D uncertain. The germline V gene encodes CDR1 MNHEY and CDR2 SMNVEV (reference sequence). This CDR3 region has 11 residues. The germline V and J ends were trimmed by 5 bases and 2 bases, with 4 bases remaining between them. The CDR3 reads CASSDTYEQYF. The CDR3 DNA follows: TGTGCCAGCAGTGACACCTACGAGCAGTACTTC.

The chain is built from TRBV19 and TRBJ1-1, with a weak D call TRBD1 (5 bases). Trimming removed 6 bases at V and 6 bases at J, with 8 bases between. Looked up from germline, CDR1 is LNHDA and CDR2 is SQIVND (reference sequence). The CDR3 runs 11 residues. This CDR3 reads CASSPGPEAFF. The CDR3 region has the DNA TGTGCCAGTAGCCCAGGGCCTGAAGCTTTCTTT.

The chain employs TRBV4-3 and TRBJ2-1, with D uncertain. CDR3 length: 14 residues. Germline CDR1 LGHNA, CDR2 YSLEER. With 1 base removed from V and 6 bases from J, the gap between germline ends came to 10 bases. CDR3 sequence (DNA): TGCGCCAGCAGCCAAGTGCAGGCCCCCAATGAGCAGTTCTTC. It yields the protein CASSQVQAPNEQFF.

This chain uses TRBV11-3 with TRBJ1-1; no clear D. The V and J ends lost 5 bases and 0 bases respectively, with 7 bases between them. The CDR3 spans 13 residues. From germline, CDR1 is SGHNT and CDR2 YENEEA. The CDR3, as DNA: TGTGCCAGCAGCCTTGCCTTGAACACTGAAGCTTTCTTT. Translation gives CASSLALNTEAFF.

The DNA for the CDR3 is TGTGCCAGTACCCAACGGCGGGGCGGGAGGATCACAGATACGCAGTATTTT. Its translation is CASTQRRGGRITDTQYF. V and J are TRBV19 and TRBJ2-3; the match to TRBD2 covers 8 bases. V lost 7 bases and J lost 2; bases outside the gene matches: 14. This CDR3 has 17 residues. CDR1 and CDR2 from the germline V gene are LNHDA and SQIVND (reference sequence). Looking up the rest from reference TRBV19 and TRBJ2-3 gives the full variable domain: DGGITQSPKYLFRKEGQNVTLSCEQNLNHDAMYWYRQDPGQGLRLIYYSQIVNDFQKGDIAEGYSVSREKKESFPLTVTSAQKNPTAFYLCASTQRRGGRITDTQYFGPGTRLTVL.

The chain carries TRBV10-2 and TRBJ2-5; D may be TRBD1 (6 bases). The CDR3 is 13 residues long. Germline V gives CDR1 WSHSY, CDR2 SAAADI. V lost 6 bases and J 1 base, leaving 9 bases between the germline ends. This chain's CDR3 is CASSGQIQETQYF. The CDR3 DNA reads as TGCGCCAGCAGCGGACAGATCCAAGAGACCCAGTACTTC.

The V call is TRBV3-1 (or the pseudogene TRBV3-2), the J call TRBJ1-5; no clear D. The CDR3 sequence is 14 residues long. Per the germline V gene, CDR1 is LGHDT and CDR2 is YNNKEL (reference sequence). The V end lost 0 bases, the J end lost 5 bases, and 8 bases lay between the germline ends. CDR3 DNA sequence: TGTGCCAGCAGCCAAGAAGGAACACATCAGCCCCAGCATTTT. Residues: CASSQEGTHQPQHF.

The V and J genes are TRBV9 and TRBJ2-3; 7 bases match TRBD1. V gave up 4 bases and J gave up 0 bases; unmatched junction bases: 8. The germline V gene encodes CDR1 SGDLS and CDR2 YYNGEE. CDR3 size: 16 residues. CDR3 nucleotides: TGTGCCAGCAGCCTAGGGACAGCCCAAAGCACAGATACGCAGTATTTT. Protein: CASSLGTAQSTDTQYF.

The chain joins TRBV5-1 to TRBJ1-2; D uncertain. The CDR3 extends over 11 amino acids. The V end lost 4 bases, the J end lost 8 bases, and 9 bases lay between the germline ends. Germline CDR1 SGHRS, CDR2 YFSETQ. CDR3 nucleotide sequence: TGCGCCAGCAGCATGGACCAAGGCTACACCTTC. This gives the protein CASSMDQGYTF.

This clone was seen a handful of times. The V and J genes are TRBV9 and TRBJ2-3, with no clear D. Germline lookup yields CDR1 SGDLS and CDR2 YYNGEE. This CDR3 is built from 14 residues. V was shortened by 2 bases and J by 2 bases, with 9 bases between the two germline ends. CDR3 nucleotide sequence: TGTGCCAGCAGCGTCTCCTCACACACAGATACGCAGTATTTT. Protein: CASSVSSHTDTQYF.

This chain links TRBV19 with TRBJ1-4, with 9 bases identical to TRBD1. V was clipped by 6 bases and J by 0 bases; unmatched bases: 2. There are 15 residues in the CDR3. CDR1 and CDR2 (germline): LNHDA, SQIVND (reference sequence). CDR3 loop: CASRGQGTTNEKLFF. The CDR3 nucleotides are TGTGCCAGTAGGGGACAGGGCACAACTAATGAAAAACTGTTTTTT.

This clone was seen more than once but under ten times. The chain combines TRBV3-1 (or the pseudogene TRBV3-2) with TRBJ2-1; D is unresolved. The CDR3 covers 15 residues. In germline, CDR1 is LGHDT, CDR2 YNNKEL (reference sequence). Trimming left V 7 bases short and J 1 base short, with 14 bases between. The CDR3 DNA sequence: TGTGCCAGCACCCCCACAGCCATGTCCTACAATGAGCAGTTCTTC. It encodes CASTPTAMSYNEQFF.

This clone has just one count. V gene TRBV6-2 or TRBV6-3 combines with J gene TRBJ2-3, with TRBD2 matching over 8 bases. V lost 5 bases, J lost 2 bases, and 9 bases stayed unmatched. This CDR3 contains 16 residues. Per the germline V gene, CDR1 is MNHEY and CDR2 is SVGEGT. CDR3 in amino acids: CASSLGPSGPTDTQYF. CDR3 nucleotide sequence: TGTGCCAGCAGTCTCGGCCCTAGCGGGCCCACAGATACGCAGTATTTT.

The J gene is TRBJ2-5, the V gene TRBV3-1 (or the pseudogene TRBV3-2); 11 bases agree with TRBD2. The germline V gene has CDR1 LGHDT and CDR2 YNNKEL (reference sequence). Trimming took 0 bases from V and 5 from J; bases not matched to a gene: 11. The CDR3 totals 18 residues. In nucleotides, the CDR3 is TGTGCCAGCAGCCAAGAAGGAGCCGGGACTAGCGGTCTGGAGACCCAGTACTTC. This gives the protein CASSQEGAGTSGLETQYF.

This chain uses TRBV7-9 with TRBJ1-1; D may be TRBD1 (5 bases). V was shortened by 1 base and J by 1 base, with 16 bases between the two germline ends. This CDR3 has 17 residues. Germline CDR1 and CDR2: SEHNR and FQNEAQ (reference sequence). CDR3 residues: CASSLVGWRGRNTEAFF. In DNA, the CDR3 is TGTGCCAGCAGCTTAGTAGGCTGGCGGGGCAGGAACACTGAAGCTTTCTTT. Looking up the rest from reference TRBV7-9 and TRBJ1-1 gives the full variable domain: DTGVSQNPRHKITKRGQNVTFRCDPISEHNRLYWYRQTLGQGPEFLTYFQNEAQLEKSRLLSDRFSAERPKGSFSTLEIQRTEQGDSAMYLCASSLVGWRGRNTEAFFGQGTRLTVV.

CDR3 amino acids: CASKRIDFEQYF. The CDR3 DNA reads as TGTGCCAGCAAAAGGATAGATTTCGAGCAGTACTTC. V is TRBV28 and J is TRBJ2-7, with unresolved D. The V gene lost 7 bases and the J gene lost 6 bases, with 13 bases spanning the gap. This CDR3 has 12 residues. Germline V gene data show CDR1 as MDHEN and CDR2 as SYDVKM.

This chain connects TRBV19 to TRBJ1-2, with D possibly matching TRBD1 (5 bases). V dropped 7 bases and J dropped 5 bases, with 20 bases sitting between them. The CDR3 length is 15 residues. From germline, CDR1 is LNHDA and CDR2 SQIVND (reference sequence). The CDR3 region is CASTTKGDGNYGYTF. CDR3 sequence (DNA): TGTGCCAGTACCACCAAAGGGGACGGGAATTATGGCTACACCTTC.

This chain joins TRBV3-1 (or the pseudogene TRBV3-2) and TRBJ2-7; D is perhaps TRBD2 (5 bases). The germline gives CDR1 LGHDT, CDR2 YNNKEL (reference sequence). This CDR3 has 15 residues. V lost 1 base, J lost 1 base, and 11 bases lay in between. CDR3 coding DNA: TGTGCCAGCAGCCAAGCTGGAGGCAATTCCTACGAGCAGTACTTC. It is translated as CASSQAGGNSYEQYF.

V gene TRBV28 combines with J gene TRBJ1-4; D is ambiguous. The length of the CDR3 is 12 residues. In germline, CDR1 is MDHEN, CDR2 SYDVKM. V lost 6 bases and J 8 bases, leaving 10 bases between the germline ends. The CDR3: CASSQNKEKLFF. CDR3 nucleotide sequence: TGTGCCAGCAGCCAAAACAAGGAAAAACTGTTTTTT.

Notes on this clone: At one end the junction does not follow the germline gene, possibly because of a read error. The CDR3 DNA reads as TGTGCTAGCAGCCCGCAGACTTCGGGCGAGCAGTACTTC. As protein: CASSPQTSGEQYF. The J gene is TRBJ2-7, the V gene TRBV7-7, with no clear D. CDR1 SSHAT and CDR2 FNYEAQ come from the germline V gene (reference sequence). This CDR3 has 13 residues.

V gene TRBV28 combines with J gene TRBJ1-2, with D tentatively TRBD1 (6 bases). The germline gives CDR1 MDHEN, CDR2 SYDVKM. Trimming took 5 bases from V and 4 from J, leaving 17 bases between them. The CDR3 is 15 residues long. The CDR3 is CASSVDTGWGYGYTF. The CDR3 DNA follows: TGTGCCAGCAGTGTCGACACAGGGTGGGGCTATGGCTACACCTTC.

This chain uses TRBV4-1 with TRBJ1-5; 8 bases line up with TRBD1. This CDR3 comprises 19 residues. Looked up from germline, CDR1 is MGHRA and CDR2 is YSYEKL. Trimming at V came to 0 bases and at J to 0 bases, leaving 10 bases not matched to a gene. CDR3 amino acids: CASSQDQDRVGNSNQPQHF. CDR3 bases: TGCGCCAGCAGCCAAGATCAGGACAGGGTTGGGAATAGCAATCAGCCCCAGCATTTT.

The chain carries TRBV7-6 and TRBJ2-5; D is perhaps TRBD1 or TRBD2 (6 bases each). Between the trimmed V and J ends, which lost 5 bases and 1 base, there was a span of 11 bases. This CDR3 comprises 14 residues. Germline V CDR1 and CDR2: SGHVS, FNYEAQ. CDR3 sequence: CASSRGGTQETQYF. CDR3 DNA sequence: TGTGCCAGCAGCCGAGGGGGGACCCAAGAGACCCAGTACTTC.